The 20 T cell receptor beta chains listed next were all sequenced from one sample in a study of regulatory T cells in long-lasting Graves disease. The TCR beta library used iRepertoire HTBI primers with Arm-PCR amplification of CDR3. TCRdb reprocessed the multiplex PCR reads via MiXCR and lists one record per CDR3 protein. The sample lists 600,000 to 650,000 distinct CDR3 sequences; roughly 15% were seen once. Time point denoted: newly diagnosed GD, antithyroid drugs for less than 3 months. PBMC-derived RNA was used for the TCR library. The same data also contributed to another study, on T cells in Graves' hyperthyroidism and ophthalmopathy.

The source was peripheral blood mononuclear cells (PBMCs), collected at new diagnosis, from a patient treated with antithyroid drugs. The source is a woman aged 30 to 39 with Graves disease.

This clonotype was observed many times. V is TRBV28 and J is TRBJ2-7; 8 nucleotides agree with TRBD2. Germline V gives CDR1 MDHEN, CDR2 SYDVKM. The CDR3 length is 15 residues. After removal of 6 bases from V and 3 bases from J, the junction contained 10 bases not matched to a gene. This CDR3 reads CASSPGGGGYYEQYF. The DNA for the CDR3 is TGTGCCAGCAGCCCGGGGGGCGGGGGGTACTACGAGCAGTACTTC.

This clonotype was seen many times. The chain uses TRBV7-3 and TRBJ1-6; 9 bases match TRBD1. Unmatched junction bases numbered 4, after V lost 5 bases and J lost 8 bases. CDR1 SGHTA and CDR2 FQGTGA come from the germline V gene. The CDR3 sequence is 14 residues long. The CDR3 here is CASSQTGGDSPLHF. The CDR3 nucleotides read TGTGCCAGCAGCCAGACAGGGGGGGATTCACCCCTCCACTTT. Drawing the rest from reference TRBV7-3 and TRBJ1-6, the complete variable domain is GAGVSQTPSNKVTEKGKYVELRCDPISGHTALYWYRQSLGQGPEFLIYFQGTGAADDSGLPNDRFFAVRPEGSVSTLKIQRTERGDSAVYLCASSQTGGDSPLHFGNGTRLTVT.

This rearrangement joins TRBV7-9 to TRBJ1-5; D is possibly TRBD1 (6 bases). V lost 4 bases and J lost 6, with 19 bases in between. This CDR3 has 16 amino acids. CDR1 SEHNR and CDR2 FQNEAQ come from the germline V gene (reference sequence). The CDR3 here is CASSSTPLQGSQPQHF. The DNA of the CDR3 is TGTGCCAGCAGCTCCACCCCCTTACAGGGATCTCAGCCCCAGCATTTT.

This clonotype was detected many times. The genes are TRBV24-1 and TRBJ2-1, with D perhaps assigned TRBD1 or TRBD2 (8 bases each). The CDR3 length is 16 residues. Germline CDR1 and CDR2: KGHDR and SFDVKD. Deletions cut 7 bases from V and 4 bases from J, with 19 bases between. The DNA of the CDR3 is TGTGCCACCAGCCGGGGGGGGACAGGCCATTACAATGAGCAGTTCTTC. It specifies CATSRGGTGHYNEQFF.

V usage is TRBV7-3 and J usage is TRBJ1-1; the D is unclear. The germline V gene encodes CDR1 SGHTA and CDR2 FQGTGA. This CDR3 has 15 amino acids. Trimming removed 2 bases at V and 4 bases at J, with 14 bases between. The CDR3 DNA sequence: TGTGCCAGCAGCTTATTATCGAGGATAACCACTGAAGCTTTCTTT. Protein sequence: CASSLLSRITTEAFF.

The gene calls are TRBV12-3 or TRBV12-4 and TRBJ2-7, with no clear D. Between the trimmed V and J ends, which lost 2 bases and 3 bases, there was a span of 5 bases. This CDR3 has 12 residues. CDR3 in amino acids: CASSLRFYEQYF. CDR3 coding DNA: TGTGCCAGCAGTTTAAGGTTCTACGAGCAGTACTTC.

This clonotype came up a few times. V gene TRBV29-1 combines with J gene TRBJ2-3, with TRBD1 matching over 7 bases. The J call is uncertain, as TRBJ2-5 better fits the DNA end. CDR1 and CDR2 from the germline V gene are SQVTM and ANQGSEA. CDR3 length: 15 residues. The CDR3 sequence: CSVIPGQLTKSTQYF. The CDR3 DNA reads as TGCAGCGTCATCCCGGGACAGCTAACCAAGAGTACCCAGTACTTC.

This clonotype has a handful of counts. The gene calls are TRBV5-4 and TRBJ2-1; 10 bases agree with TRBD2. Germline V lookup: CDR1 SGHNT, CDR2 YYREEE (reference sequence). Trimming removed 4 bases from V and 5 bases from J; junction bases left unmatched: 9. The CDR3 is 16 amino acids. CDR3 bases: TGTGCCAGCAGCCGTAACCCTAGCGGGAGAGACAATGAGCAGTTCTTC. This encodes CASSRNPSGRDNEQFF.

The chain couples TRBV3-1 to TRBJ2-3; no reliable D call. The ends were cut back, 0 bases at V and 6 bases at J, with 10 bases in the middle. Per the germline V gene, CDR1 is LGHDT and CDR2 is YNNKEL (reference sequence). CDR3 size: 14 residues. CDR3 coding DNA: TGTGCCAGCAGCCAAGAGGTCCTCGCCGATACGCAGTATTTT. Residues: CASSQEVLADTQYF.

There are many counts of this clonotype. The chain links TRBV28 to TRBJ2-7; tentative D call: TRBD1 (6 bases). The germline V gene encodes CDR1 MDHEN and CDR2 SYDVKM. Trimming took off 7 bases at V and 0 bases at J, with 19 bases between the two ends. There are 16 residues in the CDR3. The CDR3 reads CASTPGAGVSSYEQYF. CDR3 DNA: TGTGCCAGCACCCCAGGGGCTGGGGTTAGCTCCTACGAGCAGTACTTC.

This clonotype was seen only a few times. V is TRBV28 and J is TRBJ2-7, with D perhaps matching TRBD1 (6 bases). CDR1 and CDR2 (germline): MDHEN, SYDVKM. V was clipped by 6 bases and J by 7 bases, with 16 bases between them. The CDR3 totals 13 residues. The CDR3 coding sequence is TGTGCCAGCAGGATGACAGGTTATTGGGAGCAGTACTTC. Translated: CASRMTGYWEQYF. The entire variable domain, with the rest obtained from reference TRBV28 and TRBJ2-7, is as follows: DVKVTQSSRYLVKRTGEKVFLECVQDMDHENMFWYRQDPGLGLRLIYFSYDVKMKEKGDIPEGYSVSREKKERFSLILESASTNQTSMYLCASRMTGYWEQYFGPGTRLTVT.

V gene TRBV20-1 combines with J gene TRBJ2-1; D unclear. Trimming pared 0 bases from V and 7 bases from J, leaving 13 bases between. CDR1 DFQATT and CDR2 SNEGSKA come from the germline V gene (reference sequence). CDR3 length equals 14 residues. The CDR3 protein is CSARDWAVTNEQFF. The CDR3 DNA follows: TGCAGTGCTAGAGATTGGGCGGTAACTAATGAGCAGTTCTTC.

This clonotype came up many times. V and J are TRBV28 and TRBJ2-7; TRBD2 aligns across 13 bases. This CDR3 region has 15 residues. Losses at the gene ends were 6 bases for V and 4 bases for J; bases not matched to a gene: 6. From germline, CDR1 is MDHEN and CDR2 SYDVKM. The chain's CDR3 is CASSRLGLAGYEQYF. The CDR3 DNA reads as TGTGCCAGCAGCCGCCTGGGACTAGCGGGATACGAGCAGTACTTC.

This clonotype was detected ten times or more. The chain combines TRBV28 with TRBJ2-3, with D perhaps TRBD1 (6 bases). Germline CDR1 and CDR2: MDHEN and SYDVKM. The CDR3 contains 13 residues. Deletions cut 6 bases from V and 2 bases from J, with 9 bases between. The CDR3 DNA is TGTGCCAGCAGCTACAGGGTCACAGATACGCAGTATTTT. Translating it yields CASSYRVTDTQYF.

V gene TRBV12-3 or TRBV12-4 combines with J gene TRBJ1-2; 11 nucleotides line up with TRBD1. The CDR3 sequence is 15 residues long. After removal of 5 bases from V and 8 bases from J, the junction contained 10 bases not matched to a gene. The CDR3 bases are TGTGCCAGCAGTCCTCGGACAGGGGGCGCGGGAGGCTACACCTTC. It specifies CASSPRTGGAGGYTF.

This clonotype was detected a few times. The gene calls are TRBV20-1 and TRBJ1-2; TRBD1 agrees at 9 bases. Per the germline V gene, CDR1 is DFQATT and CDR2 is SNEGSKA (reference sequence). CDR3 length: 15 residues. DNA of the CDR3: TGCTGGGCCAAAGAGGGGACAGGGACGGGCTATGGCTACACCTTC. Protein: CWAKEGTGTGYGYTF.

This chain joins TRBV10-3 and TRBJ2-6, with TRBD1 identical over 8 bases. Germline loops: CDR1 ENHRY, CDR2 SYGVKD. V was pared by 5 bases and J by 4 bases, with 7 bases of the junction left unmatched. The CDR3 runs to 16 residues. CDR3 protein: CAISPRTGTGANVLTF. The CDR3 DNA is TGTGCCATCAGTCCGCGGACAGGGACAGGGGCCAACGTCCTGACTTTC.

The table lists this clonotype with a few counts. The chain is built from TRBV28 and TRBJ2-7, with unresolved D. The germline CDR1 and CDR2 sequences are MDHEN and SYDVKM. The V end lost 4 bases, the J end lost 3 bases, and 13 bases lay between the germline ends. The CDR3 is made up of 14 amino acids. CDR3 sequence (DNA): TGTGCCAGCAGTTCCACCCTAGGGTACTACGAGCAGTACTTC. It codes for CASSSTLGYYEQYF.

This clonotype was seen ten or more times. The chain is built from TRBV19 and TRBJ1-5; no reliable D call. The length of the CDR3 is 14 residues. V lost 5 bases and J 3 bases, leaving 11 bases between the germline ends. Germline V gene data show CDR1 as LNHDA and CDR2 as SQIVND (reference sequence). Written as DNA, the CDR3 is TGTGCCAGTAGTCTAGGACTAACCAATCAGCCCCAGCATTTT. Its protein product is CASSLGLTNQPQHF.

V is TRBV7-9 and J is TRBJ1-2, with 8 positions matching TRBD1. The CDR3 is 16 residues long. Trimming took 3 bases from V and 8 from J; bases not matched to a gene: 14. Germline V gene data show CDR1 as SEHNR and CDR2 as FQNEAQ (reference sequence). CDR3 DNA sequence: TGTGCCAGCAGCTTCCCGGACAGGGCTTTATCGAGCGGCTACACCTTC. Residues: CASSFPDRALSSGYTF.